A single sample is the source of the 19 T cell receptor beta chains below, sequenced in a study of cytomegalovirus exposure and HLA in healthy donors. 60 Vbeta and 13 Jbeta primers were used in PCR. The protocol was immunoSEQ multiplex PCR, while the TCRdb copy is restricted to in-frame clones and leaves out a portion. This sample has hundreds of thousands of clones, with approximately 88% found just once. Sequenced input: PBMCs. These receptors were obtained from a boy aged 2 to 10 in good health and CMV-seronegative.

This clone was seen more than once but under ten times. The V and J genes are TRBV2 and TRBJ2-1; D is uncertain. The CDR3 runs 12 residues. Germline CDR1 is SNHLY and CDR2 is FYNNEI. V was clipped by 6 bases and J by 10 bases, with 13 bases between them. In DNA, the CDR3 is TGTGCCAGCAGCCCTATCATGGAGGAGCAGTTCTTC. Translation gives CASSPIMEEQFF.

As for this clone: Other nucleotide sequences in the sample specify the same CDR3. The CDR3 DNA follows: TGCGCCAGCAGCCAAGTGACTAGCGGGAGCTACGAGCAGTACTTC. It is translated as CASSQVTSGSYEQYF. V gene TRBV4-1 combines with J gene TRBJ2-7; TRBD2 matches at 12 bases. The CDR3 length is 15 residues. The junction had 1 base not matched to a gene; V was cut back by 1 base and J by 3 bases. CDR1 is MGHRA and CDR2 is YSYEKL in the germline V gene.

The rearrangement joins TRBV7-9 to TRBJ1-5; D is ambiguous. CDR1 is SEHNR, CDR2 FQNEAQ, per germline (reference sequence). With 3 bases removed from V and 4 bases from J, the gap between germline ends came to 7 bases. CDR3 length: 13 amino acids. CDR3 region: CASSFRDNQPQHF. The CDR3 bases are TGTGCCAGCAGCTTTCGAGATAATCAGCCCCAGCATTTT.

This clone appeared a single time. The gene calls are TRBV19 and TRBJ2-3; no firm D call. The CDR3 spans 13 residues. Trimming left V 1 base short and J 5 bases short, with 7 bases between. Germline CDR1 is LNHDA and CDR2 is SQIVND (reference sequence). Here the CDR3 reads CASSIGSGDTQYF. Here the CDR3 DNA reads TGTGCCAGTAGTATAGGGTCGGGAGATACGCAGTATTTT.

The rearrangement links TRBV2 to TRBJ2-1, with D hard to call. The CDR3 covers 14 residues. Trimming removed 6 bases at V and 0 bases at J, with 9 bases between. Germline loops: CDR1 SNHLY, CDR2 FYNNEI. The CDR3 DNA reads TGTGCCAGCAGGCCCAAGAGCTCCTACAATGAGCAGTTCTTC. It yields the protein CASRPKSSYNEQFF.

CDR3 loop: CASRQSGTENYEQYF. CDR3 nucleotide sequence: TGTGCCAGCAGGCAATCCGGGACAGAAAACTACGAGCAGTACTTC. This sequence joins TRBV6-6 and TRBJ2-7; 7 bases agree with TRBD1. Germline values: CDR1 MNHNY, CDR2 SVGAGI (reference sequence). J was trimmed by 3 bases and V by 6 bases; bases with no gene match: 11. The CDR3 spans 15 residues.

As for this clone: The junction differs from germline at one of its ends, possibly a read error. This sample also contains other DNA sequences that code for the same CDR3. The chain employs TRBV6-1 and TRBJ2-7; a possible D gene is TRBD2 (7 bases). Germline V gives CDR1 MNHNS, CDR2 SASEGT. CDR3 length: 17 residues. The CDR3 bases are TGTGCCAGCAGTGGGGGGGGCGGGGTAAAGAGCTCCTACGAGCAATACTTC. It is translated as CASSGGGGVKSSYEQYF.

This rearrangement joins TRBV6-5 to TRBJ2-5, with a tentative D call TRBD2 (5 bases). The CDR3 contains 13 residues. The germline V gene has CDR1 MNHEY and CDR2 SVGAGI. Trimming stripped 5 bases from V and 2 bases from J, with 9 bases between. CDR3 region: CASSSGRQETQYF. CDR3 coding DNA: TGTGCCAGCAGTAGCGGACGTCAAGAGACCCAGTACTTC.

This clone was detected only once. This rearrangement joins TRBV2 to TRBJ1-2; D might be TRBD1 (5 bases). From germline, CDR1 is SNHLY and CDR2 FYNNEI. The V gene lost 6 bases and the J gene lost 6 bases, with 14 bases spanning the gap. The CDR3 runs to 13 residues. The CDR3 loop is CASRQRGGDGYTF. CDR3 DNA sequence: TGTGCCAGCAGACAAAGGGGTGGTGATGGCTACACCTTC.

The V call is TRBV27, the J call TRBJ1-3; D remains ambiguous. This CDR3 is built from 14 residues. Germline-derived CDR1 and CDR2 are MNHEY and SMNVEV (reference sequence). The V end was cut by 5 bases, the J end by 0 bases, with 8 bases between. CDR3 DNA: TGTGCCAGCAGTCTAGCGAGCTCTGGAAACACCATATATTTT. Its translation: CASSLASSGNTIYF.

This clone is a singleton in its sample. The J gene is TRBJ1-1, the V gene TRBV9; D is uncertain. Germline-derived CDR1 and CDR2 are SGDLS and YYNGEE. This CDR3 has 15 amino acids. The germline V and J ends were trimmed by 2 bases and 3 bases, with 14 bases remaining between them. CDR3 DNA: TGTGCCAGCAGCGTTCCCGCCGGGGAGGACACTGAAGCTTTCTTT. Translating gives CASSVPAGEDTEAFF.

This clone was picked up a small number of times. The chain uses TRBV30 and TRBJ1-3; 8 nucleotides agree with TRBD1. The CDR3 runs 14 residues. With V trimmed by 5 bases and J by 0 bases, 3 bases remained unmatched. CDR1 GTSNPN and CDR2 SVGIG come from the germline V gene (reference sequence). The CDR3: CAWDGTGSGNTIYF. The CDR3, as DNA: TGTGCCTGGGACGGGACAGGCTCTGGAAACACCATATATTTT.

This clone has a single count. CDR3 region: CASSEPVRPHTNEKLFF. Written as DNA, the CDR3 is TGTGCCAGCAGTGAACCCGTGCGGCCGCACACTAATGAAAAACTGTTTTTT. The chain is built from TRBV6-1 and TRBJ1-4; D remains ambiguous. Trimming stripped 2 bases from V and 2 bases from J, with 15 bases between. Germline CDR1 and CDR2: MNHNS and SASEGT. The CDR3 has 17 residues.

This clone was seen more than once but under ten times. The chain uses TRBV5-1 and TRBJ1-1, with D possibly matching TRBD1 (6 bases). Germline CDR1 reads SGHRS; CDR2 reads YFSETQ. V lost 8 bases, J lost 2 bases, and 13 bases lay in between. CDR3 length equals 13 residues. In DNA, the CDR3 is TGCGCCAGTAAACAGGGCACCAACACTGAAGCTTTCTTT. Translating gives CASKQGTNTEAFF.

The rearrangement joins TRBV11-3 to TRBJ2-7, with TRBD1 matching over 7 bases. The CDR3 is 13 amino acids. Germline CDR1 SGHNT, CDR2 YENEEA. The V and J ends lost 5 bases and 9 bases, in that order; junction bases with no gene match: 10. This CDR3 reads CASSQGTARGQYF. The CDR3 DNA follows: TGTGCCAGCAGCCAGGGGACAGCCCGAGGGCAGTACTTC.

This clone was detected once. J is TRBJ1-4 and V is TRBV30; 8 bases map to TRBD1. CDR3 length equals 14 residues. The V segment lost 3 bases and the J segment 5 bases; nucleotides outside the gene matches: 5. Germline CDR1 reads GTSNPN; CDR2 reads SVGIG (reference sequence). The chain's CDR3 is CAWSSGGANEKLFF. CDR3 sequence (DNA): TGTGCCTGGAGCTCAGGGGGCGCCAATGAAAAACTGTTTTTT.

CDR3 amino acids: CASSLVWGDEKLFF. Written as DNA, the CDR3 is TGTGCCAGCAGTTTAGTGTGGGGGGATGAAAAACTGTTTTTT. This chain connects TRBV27 to TRBJ1-4, with D possibly being TRBD1 (5 bases). CDR3 length: 14 residues. CDR1 and CDR2 from the germline V gene are MNHEY and SMNVEV (reference sequence). The germline V and J ends were trimmed by 2 bases and 6 bases, with 10 bases remaining between them.

The chain links TRBV19 to TRBJ1-1; 8 bases are shared with TRBD1. CDR1 and CDR2 from the germline V gene are LNHDA and SQIVND (reference sequence). Unmatched junction bases numbered 7, after V lost 3 bases and J lost 4 bases. The CDR3 is 15 residues long. CDR3 DNA sequence: TGTGCCAGTAGTATGCAGGGGGCGGGGAGCACTGAAGCTTTCTTT. Protein sequence: CASSMQGAGSTEAFF.

This sequence joins TRBV30 and TRBJ1-5; no firm D call. Germline-derived CDR1 and CDR2 are GTSNPN and SVGIG (reference sequence). This CDR3 has 14 amino acids. V lost 4 bases and J lost 2, with 12 bases in between. The chain's CDR3 is CAWMEGRGNQPQHF. The CDR3 coding sequence is TGTGCCTGGATGGAGGGTCGGGGCAATCAGCCCCAGCATTTT.